Reported below is one TCR beta chain. What it recognizes is unknown. Germline CDR1 and CDR2: LNHDA and SQIVND (reference sequence). V lost 10 bases, J lost 3 bases, and 12 bases stayed unmatched. The CDR3 contains 15 residues. PCR amplification relied on 60 Vbeta primers (plus 13 Jbeta primers). Profiling relied on immunoSEQ multiplex PCR, and the TCRdb table lists in-frame clones only, not all of them. The sample carries roughly 200,000 clones, 70% to 80% recorded once. These data are taken from a study of cytomegalovirus exposure and HLA in healthy donors. General study results and limits: With high specificity and sensitivity, the classifier reportedly diagnosed cytomegalovirus status.

This chain links TRBV19 with TRBJ2-4; 7 bases are a match to TRBD2. The receptor comes from a woman aged 30 to 39 in good health and CMV-seropositive. The sequencing input was PBMCs. The CDR3 here is CATRSAERGKNIQYF. The CDR3 bases are TGTGCCACCCGATCCGCGGAGCGGGGCAAAAACATTCAGTACTTC.